This T cell receptor beta chain was observed in a study of cytomegalovirus exposure and HLA in healthy donors. PCR amplification relied on 60 Vbeta primers (plus 13 Jbeta primers). Repertoires were generated with immunoSEQ multiplex PCR, while TCRdb's copy carries only in-frame clones and drops some. The table has about 31,000 clones, about three fifths seen once. CDR1 SGDLS and CDR2 YYNGEE come from the germline V gene. The CDR3 is 14 residues long. V dropped 6 bases and J dropped 6 bases, with 17 bases sitting between them. To note about this clone: Its antigen is not known.

Study conclusions and caveats: According to an earlier analysis, most TCR beta V segments yielded productive rearrangements about 90% or about 30% of the time. Reported performance of the classifier showed diagnosis of cytomegalovirus status with high specificity and sensitivity.

The sequenced sample was PBMCs. This sequence joins TRBV9 and TRBJ2-3; no reliable D call. The origin of this receptor is a man aged 50-60 years in good health and CMV-seropositive. The CDR3 protein is CASNRRPTDDTQYF. The DNA for the CDR3 is TGTGCCAGCAACCGACGCCCGACTGATGATACGCAGTATTTT.